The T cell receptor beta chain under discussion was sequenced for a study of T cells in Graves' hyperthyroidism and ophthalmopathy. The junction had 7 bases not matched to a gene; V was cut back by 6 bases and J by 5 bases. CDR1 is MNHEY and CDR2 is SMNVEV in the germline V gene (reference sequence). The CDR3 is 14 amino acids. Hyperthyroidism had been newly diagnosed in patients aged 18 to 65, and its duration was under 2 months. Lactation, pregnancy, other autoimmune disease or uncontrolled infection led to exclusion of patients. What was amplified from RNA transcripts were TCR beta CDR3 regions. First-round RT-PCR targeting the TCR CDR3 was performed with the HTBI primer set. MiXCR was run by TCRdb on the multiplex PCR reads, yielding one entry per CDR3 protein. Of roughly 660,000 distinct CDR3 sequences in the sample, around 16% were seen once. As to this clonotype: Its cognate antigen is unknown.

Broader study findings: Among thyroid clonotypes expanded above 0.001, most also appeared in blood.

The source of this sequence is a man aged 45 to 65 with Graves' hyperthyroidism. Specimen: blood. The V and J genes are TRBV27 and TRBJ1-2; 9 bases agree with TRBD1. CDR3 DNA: TGTGCCAGCAGCCCTGGGACAGGGTGGTATGGCTACACCTTC. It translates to CASSPGTGWYGYTF.